This paragraph reports one TCR beta chain. This clone has only a few counts. Its antigen is still unknown. Base quality data are lacking; no much larger clone is found one base away. The sample comes from a study of blood T cell repertoires in COVID-19 (TCRdb year 2020). About the study as a whole: Samples from collaborators originated in the United States, Italy and Spain and spanned both the acute and convalescent phases of COVID-19. The material from the prospective study consisted of cDNA or gDNA derived from T cells, B-cell-depleted T cells, or PBMCs. Subjects who had been exposed to COVID-19, were actively infected with it, or had recovered from it provided the deeply sampled blood TCRbeta repertoires that made up the dataset. A freely available public database, intended as a resource for researchers studying the immune response to SARS-CoV-2, is where the repertoires were released. Samples were obtained from the ongoing ImmuneRACE study (first 160 participants) and from about 1,300 subjects provided by 6 global collaborators. A de-identified subject ID, COVID-19 status, age in years and sex were almost always included in the sample metadata. HLA class I and class II types, where available, came from metadata supplied by the sample provider rather than from assay-based typing.

The immunoSEQ Assay, a bias-controlled multiplex PCR, was used to amplify TCRbeta CDR3 regions from genomic DNA. Per the authors' processing: The number of nucleated cells in each sample was estimated from the amplification of reference gene primers within the assay. To quantify the absolute abundance of each unique TCRbeta CDR3 rearrangement, sequence reads were collapsed and filtered. For each sample, productive Simpson clonality was calculated as the square root of Simpson's diversity index over productive rearrangements. This is the immuneACCESS table as TCRdb keeps it, with only in-frame sequences that have V and J called. A part of the clones is gone; compared with another copy, unresolved V genes explain less than half, and the rest is unexplained. The DNA gave D and trimming, while V, J and clone size come from that table. A total of 350,000 to 450,000 clones appear in this sample, roughly 80% of them only once. The ten top clones hold about 4.9% of the sample.

The junction shows trimming of 5 bases on V and 0 bases on J, plus 7 bases between the germline ends. Inclusive of the bounding cysteine and phenylalanine, the CDR3 is 13 residues long. The read is trimmed to its CDR3 DNA, 39 bases read in frame from base 1. Based on the germline V gene (reference sequence), the CDR1 and CDR2 sequences are LNHNV and YYDKDF. On the study overall, not on this receptor specifically: How much clinical and demographic metadata was included differed by source and by participant, and the metadata was provided uncurated.

In the prospective study, participants were roughly 18 to 100 years old, resided in fewer than 25 geographic areas of the United States, and were enrolled through a virtual design. In the prospective study, cohorts were assigned on the basis of participant-reported clinical history obtained from a screening survey and a study questionnaire. Recovered participants in ImmuneRACE Cohort 3 were defined by two consecutive negative NP/OP PCR tests, clearance by a healthcare professional, or resolution of symptoms. In the prospective study, mobile phlebotomists collected whole blood, serum and a nasopharyngeal or oropharyngeal swab from each participant. Prospective study participants could optionally give additional blood draws and questionnaires over an approximately two-month period. Blood samples from the prospective study were shipped frozen or at room temperature prior to DNA extraction.

The TCR was taken from a woman in her fifties or sixties who had recovered from COVID-19. The sample taken for sequencing was PBMCs or T cells enriched from blood (not recorded which). The chain uses TRBV15 and TRBJ1-1; the D gene cannot be resolved reliably. The CDR3 region: CATSPRLNTEAFF. The DNA sequence is given as TGTGCCACCAGCCCCAGGTTGAACACTGAAGCTTTCTTT.